This TCR beta chain originates from a study of blood T cell repertoires in COVID-19 (dated by TCRdb to the early 2020s). Regarding the research as a whole: The collaborator samples originated in the United States, Italy and Spain and spanned the acute and convalescent phases of COVID-19. Subjects who had been exposed to COVID-19, were actively infected with it, or had recovered from it provided the deeply sampled blood TCRbeta repertoires that made up the dataset. HLA class I and class II types, where available, came from metadata supplied by the sample provider rather than from assay-based typing. The repertoires were made available in a free public database intended to serve as a resource for research on the immune response to SARS-CoV-2. The samples were drawn from two sources: the first 160 participants of the ongoing ImmuneRACE study, and over 1,000 subjects contributed by 6 global collaborators. The prospective study material was composed of cDNA or gDNA derived from T cells, B-cell-depleted T cells, or PBMCs. A de-identified subject ID, COVID-19 status, age in years and sex were almost always included in the sample metadata.

With regard to this clone: The specificity of this receptor is unknown. Base qualities are not provided; no much larger clone lies one nucleotide away.

TCRbeta CDR3 regions were amplified from genomic DNA using the immunoSEQ Assay, a bias-controlled multiplex PCR. The study's own analysis went as follows. The number of nucleated cells in each sample was estimated by amplification of reference gene primers within the assay. To quantify the absolute abundance of each unique TCRbeta CDR3 rearrangement, sequence reads were collapsed and filtered. For each sample, productive Simpson clonality was calculated by taking the square root of Simpson's diversity index across productive rearrangements. As stored in TCRdb, this immuneACCESS dataset retains in-frame rearrangements with V and J assigned. A fraction of the clones does not appear; measured against another copy, unresolved V genes explain less than half of the discrepancy, and the remainder lacks a known reason. V and J calls and clone size are as listed in that table; D and trimming were resolved from the DNA. The sample records around 300,000 clones, about nine tenths of which are singletons. The top ten hold more than 9% of the sample.

Participants in the prospective study were aged about 18 to 95 years, lived in 20 to 30 United States geographic areas, and enrolled through a virtual design. In the prospective study, participants were assigned to cohorts based on the clinical history participants reported in a screening survey and a study questionnaire. For ImmuneRACE Cohort 3, a participant was defined as recovered based on two consecutive negative NP/OP PCR tests, clearance by a healthcare professional, or resolution of symptoms. In the prospective study, mobile phlebotomists collected whole blood, serum and a nasopharyngeal or oropharyngeal swab from each participant. Prospective study participants could optionally give additional blood draws and questionnaires over an approximately two-month period. Before DNA extraction, blood samples from the prospective study were shipped at room temperature or frozen. Reading the germline V gene gives CDR1 MDHEN and CDR2 SYDVKM. The trim is 6 bases for V and 3 bases for J, with a gap of 18 bases between the germline ends. Inclusive of the bounding cysteine and phenylalanine, the CDR3 is 16 residues long. This entry keeps only the CDR3 DNA: 48 bases, framed from base 1.

Points the paper makes about the study in general: The amount of clinical and demographic metadata varied by source and participant and was provided uncurated.

The receptor was derived from a woman younger than 45 who had recovered from COVID-19. The rearranged segments are TRBV28 and TRBJ2-1; the D region possibly corresponds to TRBD1 (6 bases align). Sequenced material: PBMCs or T cells enriched from blood (not recorded which). Here is the DNA: TGTGCCAGCAGCCGGACGGGACACTCTTACTACAATGAGCAGTTCTTC. Translated, this gives CASSRTGHSYYNEQFF.